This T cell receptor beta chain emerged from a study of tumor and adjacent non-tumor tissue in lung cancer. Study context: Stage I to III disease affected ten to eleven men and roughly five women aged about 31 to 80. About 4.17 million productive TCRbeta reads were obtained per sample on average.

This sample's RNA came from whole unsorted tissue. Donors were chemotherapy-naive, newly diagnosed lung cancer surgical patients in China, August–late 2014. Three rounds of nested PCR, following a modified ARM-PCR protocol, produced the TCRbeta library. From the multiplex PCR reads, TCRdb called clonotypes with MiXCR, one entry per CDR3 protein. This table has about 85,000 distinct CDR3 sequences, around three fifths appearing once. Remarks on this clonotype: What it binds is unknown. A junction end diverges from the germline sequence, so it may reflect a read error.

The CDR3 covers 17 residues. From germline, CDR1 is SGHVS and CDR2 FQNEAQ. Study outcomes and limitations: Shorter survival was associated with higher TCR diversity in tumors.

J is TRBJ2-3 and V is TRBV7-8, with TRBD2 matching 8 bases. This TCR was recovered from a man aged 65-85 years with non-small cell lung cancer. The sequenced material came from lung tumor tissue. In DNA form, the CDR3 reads TGTGCCAGCAGTGTAAGAGGCGCGGGGGGCGGCACAGATACGCGGTATTTT. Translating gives CASSVRGAGGGTDTRYF.